The 11 T cell receptor beta chains given below trace back to one sample, sequenced in a study of cytomegalovirus exposure and HLA in healthy donors. The table came from immunoSEQ multiplex PCR; TCRdb's copy has only in-frame clones and leaves some out. The data hold about 120,000 clones, with roughly 89% observed a single time. Sequencing used PBMCs. These receptors all stem from a young woman in good health and CMV-seronegative.

This clone appeared once. This chain links TRBV29-1 with TRBJ2-2; 12 bases match TRBD2. The junction had 11 bases not matched to a gene; V was cut back by 4 bases and J by 2 bases. The CDR3 covers 18 residues. Germline V lookup: CDR1 SQVTM, CDR2 ANQGSEA. CDR3 DNA: TGCAGCGTTGCGGGGGGACTAGCGGGCCCCGCTAACACCGGGGAGCTGTTTTTT. Amino acids: CSVAGGLAGPANTGELFF.

This clone was seen only once. The chain carries TRBV19 and TRBJ1-2, with TRBD1 identical over 9 bases. Germline CDR1 and CDR2: LNHDA and SQIVND (reference sequence). Losses at the gene ends were 7 bases for V and 1 base for J; bases not matched to a gene: 25. The CDR3 is 21 residues long. The chain's CDR3 is CASTSHGLPGTGSPGNYGYTF. The CDR3 bases are TGTGCCAGTACCTCTCACGGCCTACCCGGGACAGGGTCCCCCGGTAACTATGGCTACACCTTC.

The chain combines TRBV4-2 with TRBJ2-5, with D unresolved. The CDR3 is 16 amino acids. Per the germline V gene, CDR1 is LGHNA and CDR2 is YNFKEQ. V was clipped by 3 bases and J by 7 bases, with 21 bases between them. As DNA, the CDR3 is TGTGCCAGCAGCCAGGCTTCCATCCGGTGGTCGGGGACCCAGTACTTC. It translates to CASSQASIRWSGTQYF.

The V and J genes are TRBV5-4 and TRBJ2-2, with D maybe TRBD1 (6 bases). CDR3 length: 13 residues. V was shortened by 4 bases and J by 4 bases, with 8 bases between the two germline ends. Germline V lookup: CDR1 SGHNT, CDR2 YYREEE (reference sequence). The CDR3, as DNA: TGTGCCAGCAGCCAGGACAGCACCGGGGAGCTGTTTTTT. This gives the protein CASSQDSTGELFF.

V is TRBV7-2 and J is TRBJ2-7; D gene unclear. CDR1 SGHTA and CDR2 FQGNSA come from the germline V gene. V dropped 5 bases and J dropped 0 bases, with 5 bases sitting between them. The CDR3 spans 12 residues. Here the CDR3 reads CASSASSYEQYF. In DNA, the CDR3 is TGTGCCAGCAGCGCCAGCTCCTACGAGCAGTACTTC.

The chain recombines TRBV14 with TRBJ1-2; D uncertain. The CDR3 runs 16 residues. With 3 bases removed from V and 5 bases from J, the gap between germline ends came to 19 bases. Germline CDR1 reads SGHDN; CDR2 reads FVKESK. DNA of the CDR3: TGTGCCAGCAGCCAGGAAGGGAGACTCCTGCAATATGGCTACACCTTC. This sequence encodes CASSQEGRLLQYGYTF.

In this sample, this clone turned up once. The chain is built from TRBV5-1 and TRBJ2-7, with 9 bases that match TRBD1. V was clipped by 1 base and J by 3 bases; unmatched bases: 8. The germline CDR1 and CDR2 sequences are SGHRS and YFSETQ. This CDR3 contains 16 residues. CDR3 residues: CASSLLTGGYGYEQYF. The CDR3 DNA is TGCGCCAGCAGCTTGCTTACAGGGGGCTATGGCTACGAGCAGTACTTC.

The rearrangement uses TRBV12-5 and TRBJ2-1, with 8 bases fitting TRBD2. Trimming cost V 5 bases and J 7 bases; bases outside gene matches: 16. The CDR3 runs to 17 residues. Germline values: CDR1 LGHNT, CDR2 FRNRAP. The CDR3 nucleotides are TGTGCTAGTGGTCTAACCGCTGGACTAGCTAGGCTTAATGAGCAGTTCTTC. This codes for CASGLTAGLARLNEQFF.

The chain links TRBV15 to TRBJ2-7; weak D call: TRBD1 (6 bases). The CDR3 length is 15 residues. The germline CDR1 and CDR2 sequences are LNHNV and YYDKDF (reference sequence). Trimming removed 3 bases at V and 6 bases at J, with 18 bases between. CDR3 coding DNA: TGTGCCACCAGCAGGGAAGGACAGTCGGTCCGCGAGCAGTACTTC. Translation gives CATSREGQSVREQYF.

The chain uses TRBV13 and TRBJ1-5; 10 bases line up with TRBD1. The V and J ends lost 4 bases and 7 bases, in that order; junction bases with no gene match: 7. The CDR3 contains 15 residues. The germline V gene encodes CDR1 PRHDT and CDR2 FYEKMQ (reference sequence). CDR3 loop: CASSSAATGGQPQHF. CDR3 in DNA: TGTGCCAGCAGCTCTGCCGCGACAGGGGGCCAGCCCCAGCATTTT.

V and J are TRBV5-1 and TRBJ2-3; D not resolved. Germline CDR1 reads SGHRS; CDR2 reads YFSETQ. CDR3 length equals 13 residues. V was trimmed by 0 bases and J by 4 bases, leaving 6 bases between them. The chain's CDR3 is CASSLVAPDTQYF. As DNA, the CDR3 is TGCGCCAGCAGCTTGGTGGCACCAGATACGCAGTATTTT.